This is a list of T cell receptor beta chains from one sample in a study of shared clonotypes between healthy human individuals. TCRdb's table, derived via immunoSEQ multiplex PCR, lists solely in-frame clones and lacks some. The sample has 1,100,000 or so clones, approximately 80% seen once. The sample consisted of memory CD4+ T cells from PBMCs. These receptor sequences come from a man between 18 and 29 years old in good health. Some clones in this sample may be carry-over from other donors' samples. The CDR3 runs from the conserved cysteine through the conserved F or W. The order of the fields is D gene, clone size, J gene, V gene, CDR3 DNA, CDR3 protein. D genes are given only for firm matches. Rows give clone size only sometimes, using once, few, many, or a class for an expanded clone.

d_gene: TRBD2; abundance: .; j_gene: TRBJ2-3; v_gene: TRBV7-2; CDR3nt: TGTGCCAGCAGCCCACGGACTAGCGCGAGGGGAGATACGCAGTATTTT; CDR3aa: CASSPRTSARGDTQYF
d_gene: TRBD2; abundance: few; j_gene: TRBJ2-3; v_gene: TRBV5-1; CDR3nt: TGCGCCAGCAGCTTGGGACGGGAGGGGGATACGCAGTATTTT; CDR3aa: CASSLGREGDTQYF
d_gene: .; abundance: .; j_gene: TRBJ1-1; v_gene: TRBV27; CDR3nt: TGTGCCAGCAGTTTCACGGGCCCGGGGACTGAAGCTTTCTTT; CDR3aa: CASSFTGPGTEAFF
d_gene: TRBD2; abundance: .; j_gene: TRBJ2-3; v_gene: TRBV13; CDR3nt: TGTGCCAGCATCAAATACGGGAGGGCCGGGTCTGGCACAGATACGCAGTATTTT; CDR3aa: CASIKYGRAGSGTDTQYF
d_gene: .; abundance: few; j_gene: TRBJ1-5; v_gene: TRBV27; CDR3nt: TGTGCCAGCAGTTTACTCCAGGGCAATCAGCCCCAGCATTTT; CDR3aa: CASSLLQGNQPQHF
d_gene: .; abundance: .; j_gene: TRBJ2-1; v_gene: TRBV18; CDR3nt: TGTGCCAGCTCACCAACTAGGGGGGGGAATGAGCAGTTCTTC; CDR3aa: CASSPTRGGNEQFF
d_gene: TRBD1; abundance: .; j_gene: TRBJ2-1; v_gene: TRBV18; CDR3nt: TGTGCCAGCTCACCTTGGGACAGGGGCCTATCCTCCTACAATGAGCAGTTCTTC; CDR3aa: CASSPWDRGLSSYNEQFF
d_gene: .; abundance: .; j_gene: TRBJ1-4; v_gene: TRBV18; CDR3nt: TGTGCCAGCTCACCGTCCCGGGTGGGCGAAAAACTGTTTTTT; CDR3aa: CASSPSRVGEKLFF
d_gene: .; abundance: .; j_gene: TRBJ2-3; v_gene: TRBV20-1; CDR3nt: TGCAGTGCTAAAGGGGATACGCAGTATTTT; CDR3aa: CSAKGDTQYF
d_gene: .; abundance: .; j_gene: TRBJ1-2; v_gene: TRBV28; CDR3nt: TGTGCCAGCGATTCACCGGCAGCCGCCACTAACTATGGCTACACCTTC; CDR3aa: CASDSPAAATNYGYTF
d_gene: TRBD1; abundance: many; j_gene: TRBJ1-4; v_gene: TRBV4-1; CDR3nt: TGCGCCAGCAGCCAAGTAATCATATTGGGACAGGGGGGAGAAAAACTGTTTTTT; CDR3aa: CASSQVIILGQGGEKLFF
d_gene: .; abundance: .; j_gene: TRBJ2-2; v_gene: TRBV27; CDR3nt: TGTGCCAGCATGGGGGGGCGCACCGGGGAGCTGTTTTTT; CDR3aa: CASMGGRTGELFF
d_gene: TRBD2; abundance: few; j_gene: TRBJ2-5; v_gene: TRBV4-3; CDR3nt: TGCGCCAGCAGCCAAGGCTGGCTAGGAGCGGGAGGGCCATCAGAGACCCAGTACTTC; CDR3aa: CASSQGWLGAGGPSETQYF
d_gene: .; abundance: .; j_gene: TRBJ2-3; v_gene: TRBV21-1; CDR3nt: TGTGCCAGCAGCAAAGCGACTAGCGGGAACCCCACTCCTACAGATACGCAGTATTTT; CDR3aa: CASSKATSGNPTPTDTQYF
d_gene: TRBD1; abundance: once; j_gene: TRBJ2-7; v_gene: TRBV5-4; CDR3nt: TGTGCCAGCAGCCAACCCGGACAGGGAGGCTACGAGCAGTACTTC; CDR3aa: CASSQPGQGGYEQYF
d_gene: .; abundance: .; j_gene: TRBJ2-5; v_gene: TRBV6-1; CDR3nt: TGTGCCAGCAGTGGGCAGGGAGGAGAGACCCAGTACTTC; CDR3aa: CASSGQGGETQYF
d_gene: TRBD2; abundance: .; j_gene: TRBJ2-3; v_gene: TRBV19; CDR3nt: TGTGCCAGTAGTCTTAGCGGGAGTGGGACAGATACGCAGTATTTT; CDR3aa: CASSLSGSGTDTQYF
d_gene: TRBD1; abundance: .; j_gene: TRBJ1-2; v_gene: TRBV4-3; CDR3nt: TGCGCCAGCAGCCAAGTTGGGGCAGGGGGCTTTCATGGCTACACCTTC; CDR3aa: CASSQVGAGGFHGYTF
d_gene: TRBD1; abundance: .; j_gene: TRBJ1-2; v_gene: TRBV5-1; CDR3nt: TGCGCCAGCAGCTCGGCACCGGGACAGGGACATGGCTACACCTTC; CDR3aa: CASSSAPGQGHGYTF
d_gene: TRBD2; abundance: .; j_gene: TRBJ2-5; v_gene: TRBV4-1; CDR3nt: TGCGCCAGCAGCCAAACGGGACTAGCGGGAGAGACCCAGTACTTC; CDR3aa: CASSQTGLAGETQYF
d_gene: .; abundance: .; j_gene: TRBJ1-2; v_gene: TRBV6-1; CDR3nt: TGTGCCAGCAGTTTCTTCGACACCTATGGCTACACCTTC; CDR3aa: CASSFFDTYGYTF
d_gene: .; abundance: .; j_gene: TRBJ2-1; v_gene: TRBV14; CDR3nt: TGTGCCAGCAGCCAAGGTCTACAGGGCTATGAGCAGTTCTTC; CDR3aa: CASSQGLQGYEQFF
d_gene: .; abundance: .; j_gene: TRBJ2-7; v_gene: TRBV20-1; CDR3nt: TGCAGTGCTGTGCAGTCCGAGCAGTACTTC; CDR3aa: CSAVQSEQYF
d_gene: .; abundance: .; j_gene: TRBJ2-7; v_gene: TRBV28; CDR3nt: TGTGCCAGCAGTTTAACCTCCGGGACCTTAGGGCCCTACGAGCAGTACTTC; CDR3aa: CASSLTSGTLGPYEQYF
d_gene: .; abundance: .; j_gene: TRBJ1-4; v_gene: TRBV10-3; CDR3nt: TGTGCCACCAACAGTGTTGAGGGAAAACTGTTTTTT; CDR3aa: CATNSVEGKLFF
d_gene: .; abundance: .; j_gene: TRBJ1-1; v_gene: TRBV7-9; CDR3nt: TGTGCCAGCAGCTTAGATATAGGGTTTACTGAAGCTTTCTTT; CDR3aa: CASSLDIGFTEAFF
d_gene: .; abundance: few; j_gene: TRBJ1-5; v_gene: TRBV2; CDR3nt: TGTGCCAGCATTCCTAACCGGGACAGCAATCAGCCCCAGCATTTT; CDR3aa: CASIPNRDSNQPQHF
d_gene: TRBD2; abundance: .; j_gene: TRBJ2-2; v_gene: TRBV2; CDR3nt: TGTGCCAGCAGTGCACTAGCGGGAGAGCTCGGGGAGCTGTTTTTT; CDR3aa: CASSALAGELGELFF
d_gene: .; abundance: .; j_gene: TRBJ1-2; v_gene: TRBV15; CDR3nt: TGTGCCACCAAACCAACAAGGGGCACCAACTATGGCTACACCTTC; CDR3aa: CATKPTRGTNYGYTF
d_gene: TRBD2; abundance: .; j_gene: TRBJ2-1; v_gene: TRBV5-1; CDR3nt: TGCGCCAGCAGCTTTTCGACTAGCGGGAGCTCCTACAATGAGCAGTTCTTC; CDR3aa: CASSFSTSGSSYNEQFF
d_gene: TRBD2; abundance: .; j_gene: TRBJ2-3; v_gene: TRBV6-5; CDR3nt: TGTGCCAGCAGGAGCGGGGGGAGCACAGATACGCAGTATTTT; CDR3aa: CASRSGGSTDTQYF
d_gene: .; abundance: few; j_gene: TRBJ2-5; v_gene: TRBV5-1; CDR3nt: TGCGCCAGCAGCTTGGAAAGCCAGGTGGACCAGTACTTC; CDR3aa: CASSLESQVDQYF
d_gene: .; abundance: once; j_gene: TRBJ2-1; v_gene: TRBV27; CDR3nt: TGTGCCAGCAGTTTAACAGGGTCTAGGAGCCTACCGAAGCAGTTCTTC; CDR3aa: CASSLTGSRSLPKQFF
d_gene: .; abundance: .; j_gene: TRBJ2-3; v_gene: TRBV6-1; CDR3nt: TGTGCCAGCACGGGGGTCGATACGCAGTATTTT; CDR3aa: CASTGVDTQYF
d_gene: .; abundance: .; j_gene: TRBJ1-5; v_gene: TRBV7-8; CDR3nt: TGTGCCAGCAGCTTTCGCCAGTATCAGCCCCAGCATTTT; CDR3aa: CASSFRQYQPQHF
d_gene: TRBD2; abundance: .; j_gene: TRBJ2-7; v_gene: TRBV28; CDR3nt: TGTGCCAGCAGTTTAGGCATTTCATGGCTCGGGCGGGACTATTACGATAATGAGCAGTACTTC; CDR3aa: CASSLGISWLGRDYYDNEQYF
d_gene: TRBD2; abundance: .; j_gene: TRBJ2-1; v_gene: TRBV11-2; CDR3nt: TGTGCCAGCAGCATTAGCGGGAGCTCCTACAATGAGCAGTTCTTC; CDR3aa: CASSISGSSYNEQFF
d_gene: TRBD2; abundance: .; j_gene: TRBJ2-5; v_gene: TRBV19; CDR3nt: TGTGCCAGTAGTATTCGGACTAGCGGGGGACAAGAGACCCAGTACTTC; CDR3aa: CASSIRTSGGQETQYF
d_gene: TRBD1; abundance: .; j_gene: TRBJ1-2; v_gene: TRBV5-4; CDR3nt: TGTGCCAGCAGCCAAGGACAGGCCGCGAACGATGGCTACACCTTC; CDR3aa: CASSQGQAANDGYTF
d_gene: .; abundance: .; j_gene: TRBJ2-7; v_gene: TRBV7-9; CDR3nt: TGTGCCAGCAGCCGTGATACGGGCGAGCAGTACTTC; CDR3aa: CASSRDTGEQYF
d_gene: TRBD1; abundance: .; j_gene: TRBJ2-7; v_gene: TRBV28; CDR3nt: TGTGCCAGCAGCCCGGGACAGGCCCAGGGTGAGCAGTACTTC; CDR3aa: CASSPGQAQGEQYF